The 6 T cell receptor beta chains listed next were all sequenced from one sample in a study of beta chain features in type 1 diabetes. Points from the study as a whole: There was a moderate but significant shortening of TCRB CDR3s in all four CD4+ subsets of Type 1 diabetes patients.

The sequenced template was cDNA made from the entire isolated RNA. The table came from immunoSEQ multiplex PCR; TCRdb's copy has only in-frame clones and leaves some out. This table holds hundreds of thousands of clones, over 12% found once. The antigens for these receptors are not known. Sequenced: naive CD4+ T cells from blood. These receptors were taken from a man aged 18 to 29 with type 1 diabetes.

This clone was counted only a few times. The CDR3 nucleotides read TGTGCCAGCAGTGAGCCGGGTGCTGAGCAGTTCTTC. Translated: CASSEPGAEQFF. The chain has TRBV6-9 and TRBJ2-1; D is undetermined. V lost 5 bases and J lost 9, with 11 bases in between. Germline CDR1 is MNHGY and CDR2 is SVAAGI. This CDR3 has 12 residues.

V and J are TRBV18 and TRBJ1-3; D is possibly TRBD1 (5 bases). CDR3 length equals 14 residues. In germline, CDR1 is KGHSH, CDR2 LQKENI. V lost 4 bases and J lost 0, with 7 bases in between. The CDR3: CASSHGASGNTIYF. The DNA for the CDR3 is TGTGCCAGCTCACACGGGGCCTCTGGAAACACCATATATTTT.

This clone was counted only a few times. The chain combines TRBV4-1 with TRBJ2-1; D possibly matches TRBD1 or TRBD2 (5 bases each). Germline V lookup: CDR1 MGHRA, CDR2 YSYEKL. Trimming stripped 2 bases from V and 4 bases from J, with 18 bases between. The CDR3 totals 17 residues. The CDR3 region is CASSQPPAGAMYNEQFF. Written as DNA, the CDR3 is TGCGCCAGCAGCCAACCGCCCGCCGGGGCGATGTACAATGAGCAGTTCTTC.

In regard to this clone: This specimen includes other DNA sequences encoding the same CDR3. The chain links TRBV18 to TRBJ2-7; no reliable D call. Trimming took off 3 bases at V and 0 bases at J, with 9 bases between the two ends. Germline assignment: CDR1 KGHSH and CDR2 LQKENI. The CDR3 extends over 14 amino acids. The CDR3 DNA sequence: TGTGCCAGCTCACCCTCCACGAGCTCCTACGAGCAGTACTTC. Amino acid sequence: CASSPSTSSYEQYF.

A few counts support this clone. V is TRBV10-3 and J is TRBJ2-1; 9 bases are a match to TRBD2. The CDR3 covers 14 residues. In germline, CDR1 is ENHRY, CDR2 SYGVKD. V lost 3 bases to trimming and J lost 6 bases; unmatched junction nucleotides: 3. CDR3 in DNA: TGTGCCATCAGTGAACCTAGCGGGGCCAATGAGCAGTTCTTC. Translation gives CAISEPSGANEQFF.

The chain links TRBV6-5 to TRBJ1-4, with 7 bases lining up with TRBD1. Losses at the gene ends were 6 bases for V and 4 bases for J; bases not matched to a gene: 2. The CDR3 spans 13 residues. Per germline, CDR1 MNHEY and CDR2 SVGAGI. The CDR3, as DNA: TGTGCCAGCAGAAGGGACAGTAATGAAAAACTGTTTTTT. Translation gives CASRRDSNEKLFF.